These 19 T cell receptor beta chains share one sample of origin, sequenced in a study of identical twins. A single record per CDR3 protein comes from TCRdb applying MiXCR to the 5' RACE reads. The table has 310,000 or so distinct CDR3 sequences, 6.5% to 9.5% seen once. The sample also formed part of further work on yellow fever vaccine responses in identical twins.

The specimen was memory (CD45RO+) T cells sorted from blood. The receptors derive from a woman younger than 30 in good health.

The chain joins TRBV2 to TRBJ2-4; 8 bases match TRBD2. The CDR3 is made up of 14 amino acids. From germline, CDR1 is SNHLY and CDR2 FYNNEI. Germline trimming cut 6 bases from V and 8 bases from J; bases unmatched to any gene: 9. In nucleotides, the CDR3 is TGTGCCAGCAGACCCAGCGGGAGCGGGGACATTCAGTACTTC. Protein sequence: CASRPSGSGDIQYF.

The CDR3 DNA reads TGCGCCAGCAGCCGGACAGGGTACAATGAAAAACTGTTTTTT. Protein product: CASSRTGYNEKLFF. The chain links TRBV5-1 to TRBJ1-4; 8 bases fit TRBD1. The CDR3 has 14 residues. Per the germline V gene, CDR1 is SGHRS and CDR2 is YFSETQ. Trimming removed 4 bases from V and 5 bases from J; junction bases left unmatched: 4.

This clonotype was observed a handful of times. The V and J genes are TRBV6-1 and TRBJ1-3; D gene ambiguous. This CDR3 comprises 14 residues. The V and J ends lost 6 bases and 0 bases respectively, with 9 bases between them. From germline, CDR1 is MNHNS and CDR2 SASEGT. This CDR3 is CASRFRTSGNTIYF. In DNA, the CDR3 is TGTGCCAGCAGGTTCCGGACCTCTGGAAACACCATATATTTT.

This chain joins TRBV7-3 and TRBJ2-2, with no clear D. This CDR3 has 15 amino acids. Germline V gene data show CDR1 as SGHTA and CDR2 as FQGTGA. Trimming took 1 base from V and 4 from J, leaving 10 bases between them. This CDR3 is CASSLMLGSTGELFF. CDR3 nucleotide sequence: TGTGCCAGCAGCTTAATGCTGGGCAGCACCGGGGAGCTGTTTTTT. The full variable domain, with the rest looked up from reference TRBV7-3 and TRBJ2-2, is GAGVSQTPSNKVTEKGKYVELRCDPISGHTALYWYRQSLGQGPEFLIYFQGTGAADDSGLPNDRFFAVRPEGSVSTLKIQRTERGDSAVYLCASSLMLGSTGELFFGEGSRLTVL.

The chain couples TRBV20-1 to TRBJ2-3; maybe TRBD2 (7 bases). The CDR3 length is 14 residues. The V and J ends lost 0 bases and 6 bases respectively, with 13 bases between them. The germline CDR1 and CDR2 sequences are DFQATT and SNEGSKA (reference sequence). CDR3 protein: CSARDLGGADTQYF. The CDR3 nucleotides read TGCAGTGCTAGAGATCTGGGGGGGGCGGATACGCAGTATTTT.

In its sample, this clonotype was seen many times. The chain combines TRBV12-3 or TRBV12-4 with TRBJ1-5; TRBD1 agrees at 10 bases. This CDR3 has 15 amino acids. J was trimmed by 6 bases and V by 6 bases; bases with no gene match: 8. The CDR3 DNA follows: TGTGCCAGCAGATCAGGACAGGGGGATAGTCAGCCCCAGCATTTT. It yields the protein CASRSGQGDSQPQHF.

The sample holds a few counts of this clonotype. This chain uses TRBV15 with TRBJ1-5; 9 positions match TRBD1. This CDR3 has 17 residues. Germline V CDR1 and CDR2: LNHNV, YYDKDF (reference sequence). With 3 bases clipped from V and 6 bases from J, the junction kept 12 bases outside the gene matches. This CDR3 reads CATSSSRGQGRGQPQHF. In nucleotides, the CDR3 is TGTGCCACCAGCAGCTCCCGGGGACAGGGTAGAGGTCAGCCCCAGCATTTT.

The chain uses TRBV12-3 or TRBV12-4 and TRBJ2-5; D remains unclear. This CDR3 spans 14 amino acids. V lost 7 bases and J lost 4, with 16 bases in between. The CDR3 DNA is TGTGCCAGCACCAAGGACGATTTCGGAGAGACCCAGTACTTC. It yields the protein CASTKDDFGETQYF.

This clonotype was counted many times. V is TRBV5-1 and J is TRBJ1-2; 8 bases line up with TRBD1. Germline loops: CDR1 SGHRS, CDR2 YFSETQ. The CDR3 runs to 14 residues. V lost 4 bases to trimming and J lost 8 bases; unmatched junction nucleotides: 10. The CDR3: CASSGQGAMEGYTF. CDR3 coding DNA: TGCGCCAGCAGCGGGCAGGGGGCAATGGAGGGCTACACCTTC.

This rearrangement joins TRBV6-2 or TRBV6-3 to TRBJ2-1, with D possibly matching TRBD2 (6 bases). Germline CDR1 is MNHEY and CDR2 is SVGEGT. The CDR3 consists of 15 residues. Trimming cost V 2 bases and J 6 bases, with 14 bases left between them. As DNA, the CDR3 is TGTGCCAGCAGTTACGCGGAGGAGGGGTTCAATGAGCAGTTCTTC. This encodes CASSYAEEGFNEQFF.

This clonotype has a handful of counts. The chain is built from TRBV20-1 and TRBJ2-3; TRBD2 agrees at 16 bases. The CDR3 totals 16 residues. CDR1 is DFQATT and CDR2 is SNEGSKA in the germline V gene (reference sequence). The ends lost 5 bases at V and 0 bases at J; junction bases unmatched: 2. The chain's CDR3 is CSAGTSGGASTDTQYF. The CDR3 DNA sequence: TGCAGTGCTGGGACTAGCGGGGGGGCCAGCACAGATACGCAGTATTTT.

This clonotype was observed many times. DNA for the CDR3: TGTGCCAGCAGCTCCCCCATACTAGCGGGAGAGGCCTACGAGCAGTACTTC. It codes for CASSSPILAGEAYEQYF. The chain combines TRBV28 with TRBJ2-7; 11 nucleotides line up with TRBD2. Germline assignment: CDR1 MDHEN and CDR2 SYDVKM. V dropped 6 bases and J dropped 2; count of bases not matched to a gene: 12. This CDR3 contains 17 residues.

The rearrangement uses TRBV12-3 or TRBV12-4 and TRBJ1-6; D may be TRBD1 (5 bases). This CDR3 is 16 amino acids long. V shed 6 bases and J shed 5 bases, with 17 bases lying between them. The chain's CDR3 is CASSHGGGLNNSPLHF. The CDR3, as DNA: TGTGCCAGCAGCCACGGCGGGGGACTCAATAATTCACCCCTCCACTTT.

This clonotype has a count of ten or more. CDR3 sequence (DNA): TGCAGCGTTTTGGGGGGAGGTACTGGCACCGGGGAGCTGTTTTTT. It specifies CSVLGGGTGTGELFF. This rearrangement joins TRBV29-1 to TRBJ2-2; weak D call: TRBD2 (6 bases). CDR3 length: 15 amino acids. Germline CDR1 SQVTM, CDR2 ANQGSEA. V was pared by 5 bases and J by 4 bases, with 17 bases between.

This clonotype was observed many times. The rearrangement joins TRBV6-1 to TRBJ1-2; possibly TRBD1 for D (5 bases). The CDR3 has 14 residues. Germline CDR1 and CDR2: MNHNS and SASEGT. Trimming removed 6 bases at V and 8 bases at J, with 19 bases between. CDR3 coding DNA: TGTGCCAGCAGACCACCCGGGGGAGGGGACGGCTACACCTTC. Its translation is CASRPPGGGDGYTF.

This clonotype was counted ten times or more. This chain links TRBV20-1 with TRBJ1-5; TRBD1 aligns across 8 bases. CDR3 length: 14 amino acids. CDR1 is DFQATT, CDR2 SNEGSKA, per germline (reference sequence). The V segment lost 1 base and the J segment 4 bases; nucleotides outside the gene matches: 3. DNA of the CDR3: TGCAGTGCTAGAGTAGGACAGGGAAATCAGCCCCAGCATTTT. This sequence encodes CSARVGQGNQPQHF.

This clonotype showed up just a few times. V gene TRBV7-2 combines with J gene TRBJ2-2; 9 positions match TRBD2. CDR3 size: 17 residues. Germline-derived CDR1 and CDR2 are SGHTA and FQGNSA. Trimming at V came to 2 bases and at J to 0 bases, leaving 4 bases not matched to a gene. The CDR3 DNA sequence: TGTGCCAGCAGCTTAAGGACTAGCGATACGAACACCGGGGAGCTGTTTTTT. This sequence encodes CASSLRTSDTNTGELFF.

For the CDR3, the DNA is TGTGCCAGCACCCGGGGAGTTCGCACAGATACGCAGTATTTT. This sequence encodes CASTRGVRTDTQYF. The chain uses TRBV2 and TRBJ2-3; D perhaps matches TRBD2 (5 bases). This CDR3 region has 14 residues. Germline lookup yields CDR1 SNHLY and CDR2 FYNNEI. The germline V and J ends were trimmed by 7 bases and 1 base, with 12 bases remaining between them.

The chain recombines TRBV3-1 with TRBJ2-7; perhaps TRBD2 as D (6 bases). The CDR3 sequence is 16 residues long. The germline CDR1 and CDR2 sequences are LGHDT and YNNKEL (reference sequence). The V end was cut by 0 bases, the J end by 7 bases, with 19 bases between. The CDR3 region is CASSQDIGRSLREQYF. For the CDR3, the DNA is TGTGCCAGCAGCCAAGATATCGGGAGAAGTCTAAGGGAGCAGTACTTC.